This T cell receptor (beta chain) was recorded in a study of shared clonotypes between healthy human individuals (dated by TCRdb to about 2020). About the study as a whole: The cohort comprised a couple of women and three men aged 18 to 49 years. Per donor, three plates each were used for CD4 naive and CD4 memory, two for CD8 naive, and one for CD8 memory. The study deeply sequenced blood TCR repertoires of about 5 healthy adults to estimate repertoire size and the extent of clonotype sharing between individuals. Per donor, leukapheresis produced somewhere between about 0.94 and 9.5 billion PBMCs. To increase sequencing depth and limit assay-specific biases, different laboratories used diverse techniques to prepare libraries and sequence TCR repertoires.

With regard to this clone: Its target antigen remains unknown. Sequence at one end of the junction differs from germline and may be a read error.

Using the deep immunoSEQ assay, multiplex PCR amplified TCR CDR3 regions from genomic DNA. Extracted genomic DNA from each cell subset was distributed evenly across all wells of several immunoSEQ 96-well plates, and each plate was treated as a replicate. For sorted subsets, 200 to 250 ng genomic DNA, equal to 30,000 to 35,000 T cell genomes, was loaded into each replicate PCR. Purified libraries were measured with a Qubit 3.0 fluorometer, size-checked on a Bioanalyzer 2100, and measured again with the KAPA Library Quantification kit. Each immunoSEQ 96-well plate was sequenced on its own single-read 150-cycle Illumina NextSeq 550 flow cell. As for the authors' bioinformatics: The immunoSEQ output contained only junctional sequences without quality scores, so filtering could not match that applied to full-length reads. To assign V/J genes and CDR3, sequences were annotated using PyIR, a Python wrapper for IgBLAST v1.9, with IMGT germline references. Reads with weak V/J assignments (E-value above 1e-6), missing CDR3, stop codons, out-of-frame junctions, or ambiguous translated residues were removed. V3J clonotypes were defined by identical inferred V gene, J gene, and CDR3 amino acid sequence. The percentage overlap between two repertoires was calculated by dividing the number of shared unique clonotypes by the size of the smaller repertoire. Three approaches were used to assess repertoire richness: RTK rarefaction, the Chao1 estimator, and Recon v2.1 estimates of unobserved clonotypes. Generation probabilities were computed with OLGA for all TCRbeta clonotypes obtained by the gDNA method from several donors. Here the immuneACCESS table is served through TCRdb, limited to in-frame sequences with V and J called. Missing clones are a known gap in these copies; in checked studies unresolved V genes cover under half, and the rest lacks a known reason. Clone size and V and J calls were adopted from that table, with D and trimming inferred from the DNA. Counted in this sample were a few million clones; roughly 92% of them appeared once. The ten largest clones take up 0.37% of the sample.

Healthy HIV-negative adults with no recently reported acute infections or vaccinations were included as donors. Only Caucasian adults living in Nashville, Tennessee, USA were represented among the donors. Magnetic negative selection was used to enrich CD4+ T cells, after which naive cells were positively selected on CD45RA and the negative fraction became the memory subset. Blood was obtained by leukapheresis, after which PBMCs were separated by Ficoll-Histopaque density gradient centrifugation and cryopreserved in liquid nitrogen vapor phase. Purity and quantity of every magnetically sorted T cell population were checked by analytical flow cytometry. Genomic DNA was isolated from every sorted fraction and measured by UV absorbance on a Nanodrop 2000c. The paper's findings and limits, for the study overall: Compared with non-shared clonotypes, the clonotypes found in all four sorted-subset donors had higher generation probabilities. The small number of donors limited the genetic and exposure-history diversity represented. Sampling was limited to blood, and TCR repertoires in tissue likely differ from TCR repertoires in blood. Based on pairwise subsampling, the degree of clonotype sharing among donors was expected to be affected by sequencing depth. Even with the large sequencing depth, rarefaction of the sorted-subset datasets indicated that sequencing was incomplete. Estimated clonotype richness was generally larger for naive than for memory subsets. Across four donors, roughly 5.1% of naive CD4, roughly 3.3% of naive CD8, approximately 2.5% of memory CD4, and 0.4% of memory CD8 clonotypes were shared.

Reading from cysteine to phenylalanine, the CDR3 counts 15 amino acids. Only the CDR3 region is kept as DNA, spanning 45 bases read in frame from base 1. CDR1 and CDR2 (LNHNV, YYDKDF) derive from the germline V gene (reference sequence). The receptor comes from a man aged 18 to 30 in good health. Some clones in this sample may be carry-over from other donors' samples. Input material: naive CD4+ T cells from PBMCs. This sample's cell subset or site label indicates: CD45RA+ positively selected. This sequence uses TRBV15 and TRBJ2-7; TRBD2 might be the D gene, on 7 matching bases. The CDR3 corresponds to CAASRGPRGAYEQYF. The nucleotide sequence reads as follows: TGTGCCGCCAGCAGGGGACCCCGGGGGGCCTACGAGCAGTACTTC. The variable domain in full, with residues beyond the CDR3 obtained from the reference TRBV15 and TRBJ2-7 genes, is DAMVIQNPRYQVTQFGKPVTLSCSQTLNHNVMYWYQQKSSQAPKLLFHYYDKDFNNEADTPDNFQSRRPNTSFCFLDIRSPGLGDTAMYLCAASRGPRGAYEQYFGPGTRLTVT.